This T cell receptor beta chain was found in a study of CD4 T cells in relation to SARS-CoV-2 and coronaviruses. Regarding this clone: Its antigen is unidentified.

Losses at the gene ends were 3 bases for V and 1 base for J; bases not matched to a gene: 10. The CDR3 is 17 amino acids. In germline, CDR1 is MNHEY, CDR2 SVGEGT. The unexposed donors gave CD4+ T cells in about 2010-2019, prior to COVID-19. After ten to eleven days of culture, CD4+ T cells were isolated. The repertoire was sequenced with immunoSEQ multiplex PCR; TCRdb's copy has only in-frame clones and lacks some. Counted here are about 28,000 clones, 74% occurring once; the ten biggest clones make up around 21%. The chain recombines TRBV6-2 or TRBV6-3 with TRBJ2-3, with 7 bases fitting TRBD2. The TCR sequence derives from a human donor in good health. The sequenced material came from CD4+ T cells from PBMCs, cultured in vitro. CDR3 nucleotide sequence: TGTGCCAGCAGTTATAGTATAGGTGCGGGGGGCACAGATACGCAGTATTTT. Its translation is CASSYSIGAGGTDTQYF.